This record concerns one T cell receptor (beta chain) sequence. Healthy HIV-negative adults with no recent acute infections or vaccinations were recruited as donors. These data come from a study of shared clonotypes between healthy human individuals. The protocol was immunoSEQ multiplex PCR, while the TCRdb copy is restricted to in-frame clones and leaves out a portion. The repertoire consists of 450,000 or so clones, with approximately 71% occurring once and the leading ten covering around 11%. This TCR was sampled from a middle-aged woman in good health. Some clones in this sample may be carry-over from other donors' samples. Sequenced: PBMCs.

CDR3 protein: CASSRDSYTDTQYF. CDR3 DNA sequence: TGTGCCAGCAGCCGGGACTCATACACAGATACGCAGTATTTT. This rearrangement joins TRBV6-5 to TRBJ2-3; the D gene is possibly TRBD2 (6 bases). This CDR3 has 14 residues. The germline V and J ends were trimmed by 6 bases and 2 bases, with 12 bases remaining between them. From germline, CDR1 is MNHEY and CDR2 SVGAGI.